This entry is about one T cell receptor beta chain. CDR1 and CDR2 (germline): MNHEY, SVGEGT. The V and J ends lost 2 bases and 0 bases respectively, with 12 bases between them. The CDR3 covers 16 residues. This sample was included in a study of blood T cell repertoires in COVID-19. TCRdb's copy holds only in-frame clones and misses some; the assay was immunoSEQ multiplex PCR. This sample yields approximately 200,000 clones, of which more than 75% are seen a single time; about 0.93% belongs to the top ten. The chain links TRBV6-2 or TRBV6-3 to TRBJ2-3, with D possibly TRBD2 on 6 matching bases. Sequenced: peripheral blood. The receptor was derived from a man between 35 and 55 years old with acute or convalescent COVID-19. The CDR3 here is CASSYKGGASTDTQYF. CDR3 in DNA: TGTGCCAGCAGTTACAAAGGCGGGGCCAGCACAGATACGCAGTATTTT.